The clone carrying this T cell receptor beta chain was counted a few times. The CDR3 loop spans 16 amino acids. V shed 1 base and J 6 bases; nucleotides not matched to a gene: 3. CDR1 and CDR2 (germline): SSHAT, FNYEAQ (reference sequence). The entry originates in a study of cytomegalovirus exposure and HLA in healthy donors. The PCR had 60 Vbeta and 13 Jbeta primers. Some clones are missing from TCRdb's copy, which holds only in-frame ones; the method was immunoSEQ multiplex PCR. The repertoire includes just over 200,000 clones, just under 70% of them detected once, and about 3% sits in the top ten. Sequencing was carried out using PBMCs. The source of this sequence is a man aged 35 to 55 in good health and CMV-seropositive. The chain combines TRBV7-7 with TRBJ2-1; TRBD2 aligns across 13 bases. As DNA, the CDR3 is TGTGCCAGCAGCTTAGTTGGGACTAGCGGGATCAATGAGCAGTTCTTC. Translation: CASSLVGTSGINEQFF.